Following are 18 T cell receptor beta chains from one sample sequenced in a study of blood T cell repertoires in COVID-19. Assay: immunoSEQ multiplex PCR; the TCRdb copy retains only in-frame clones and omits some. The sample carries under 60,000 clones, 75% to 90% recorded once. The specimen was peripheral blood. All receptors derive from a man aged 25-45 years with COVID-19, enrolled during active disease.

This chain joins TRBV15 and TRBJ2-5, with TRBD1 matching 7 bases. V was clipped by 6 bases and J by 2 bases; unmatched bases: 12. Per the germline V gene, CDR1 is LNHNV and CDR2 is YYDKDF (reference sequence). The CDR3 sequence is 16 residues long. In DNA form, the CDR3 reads TGTGCCACCAGTACTACAGGGGATCATCGGCAAGAGACCCAGTACTTC. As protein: CATSTTGDHRQETQYF.

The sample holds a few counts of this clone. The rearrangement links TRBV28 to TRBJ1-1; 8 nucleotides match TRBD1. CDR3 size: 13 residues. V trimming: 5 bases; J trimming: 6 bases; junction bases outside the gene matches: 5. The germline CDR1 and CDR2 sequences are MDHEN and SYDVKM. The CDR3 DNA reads TGTGCCAGCAGTCTCGACAGGGGCTCTGAAGCTTTCTTT. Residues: CASSLDRGSEAFF.

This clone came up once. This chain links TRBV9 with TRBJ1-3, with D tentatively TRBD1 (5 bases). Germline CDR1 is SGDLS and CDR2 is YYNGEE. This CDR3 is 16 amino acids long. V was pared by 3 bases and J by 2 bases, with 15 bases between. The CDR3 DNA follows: TGTGCCAGCAGCGCGACCGGGGGTGCGGCTGGAAACACCATATATTTT. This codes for CASSATGGAAGNTIYF.

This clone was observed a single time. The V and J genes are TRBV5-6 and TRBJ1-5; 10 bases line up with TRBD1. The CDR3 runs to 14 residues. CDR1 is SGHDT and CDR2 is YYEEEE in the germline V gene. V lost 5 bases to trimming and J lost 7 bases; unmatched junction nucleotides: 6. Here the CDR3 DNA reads TGTGCCAGCAGTTCCGGGACAGGGGTGCAGCCCCAGCATTTT. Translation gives CASSSGTGVQPQHF. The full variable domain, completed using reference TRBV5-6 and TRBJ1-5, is DAGVTQSPTHLIKTRGQQVTLRCSPKSGHDTVSWYQQALGQGPQFIFQYYEEEERQRGNFPDRFSGHQFPNYSSELNVNALLLGDSALYLCASSSGTGVQPQHFGDGTRLSIL.

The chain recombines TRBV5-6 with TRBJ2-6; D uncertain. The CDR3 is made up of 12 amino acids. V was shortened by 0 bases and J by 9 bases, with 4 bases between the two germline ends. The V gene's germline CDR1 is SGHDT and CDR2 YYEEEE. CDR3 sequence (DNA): TGTGCCAGCAGCTTGGGACACAACGTCCTGACTTTC. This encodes CASSLGHNVLTF. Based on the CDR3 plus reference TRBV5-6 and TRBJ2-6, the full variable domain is DAGVTQSPTHLIKTRGQQVTLRCSPKSGHDTVSWYQQALGQGPQFIFQYYEEEERQRGNFPDRFSGHQFPNYSSELNVNALLLGDSALYLCASSLGHNVLTFGAGSRLTVL.

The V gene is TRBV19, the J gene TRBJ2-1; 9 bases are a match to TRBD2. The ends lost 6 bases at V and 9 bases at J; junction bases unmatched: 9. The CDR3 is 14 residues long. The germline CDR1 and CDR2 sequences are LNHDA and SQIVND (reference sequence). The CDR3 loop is CASSPRREGGEQFF. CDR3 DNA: TGTGCCAGTAGCCCCCGGCGGGAGGGAGGTGAGCAGTTCTTC.

CDR3 in amino acids: CASRAGGSGELFF. The CDR3 region has the DNA TGTGCCAGCAGGGCGGGAGGGTCAGGGGAGCTGTTTTTT. The gene calls are TRBV12-3 or TRBV12-4 and TRBJ2-2, with 9 bases fitting TRBD2. The V segment lost 6 bases and the J segment 8 bases; nucleotides outside the gene matches: 4. This CDR3 comprises 13 residues.

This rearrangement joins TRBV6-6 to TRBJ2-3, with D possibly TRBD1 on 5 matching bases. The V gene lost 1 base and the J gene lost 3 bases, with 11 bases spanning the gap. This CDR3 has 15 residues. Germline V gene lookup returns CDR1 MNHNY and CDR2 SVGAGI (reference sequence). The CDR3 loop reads CASSYWGFRTDTQYF. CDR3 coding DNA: TGTGCCAGCAGTTACTGGGGCTTCAGGACAGATACGCAGTATTTT.

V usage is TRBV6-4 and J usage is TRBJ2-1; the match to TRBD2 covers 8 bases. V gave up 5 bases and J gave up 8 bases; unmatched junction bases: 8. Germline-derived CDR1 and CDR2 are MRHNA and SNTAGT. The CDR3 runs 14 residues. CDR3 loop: CASSPSGAGDEQFF. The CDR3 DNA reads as TGTGCCAGCAGTCCTAGCGGAGCGGGGGATGAGCAGTTCTTC.

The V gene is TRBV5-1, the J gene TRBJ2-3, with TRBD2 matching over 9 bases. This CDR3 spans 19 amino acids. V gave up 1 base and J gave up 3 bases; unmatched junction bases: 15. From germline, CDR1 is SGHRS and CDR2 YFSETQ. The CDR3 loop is CASSLSSGGRASRTDTQYF. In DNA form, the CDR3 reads TGCGCCAGCAGCTTGAGCTCGGGCGGGAGGGCTTCGAGGACAGATACGCAGTATTTT.

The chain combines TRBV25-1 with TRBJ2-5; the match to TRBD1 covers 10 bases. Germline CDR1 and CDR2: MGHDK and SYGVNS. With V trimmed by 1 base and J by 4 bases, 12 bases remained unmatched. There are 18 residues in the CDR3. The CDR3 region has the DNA TGTGCCAGCAGTGAATCCCCCCAGAGACAGGGGGCCAGAGAGACCCAGTACTTC. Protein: CASSESPQRQGARETQYF.

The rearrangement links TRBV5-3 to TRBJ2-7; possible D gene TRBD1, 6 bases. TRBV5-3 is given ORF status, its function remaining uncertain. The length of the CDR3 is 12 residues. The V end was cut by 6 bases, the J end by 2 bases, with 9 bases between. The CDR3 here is CARKTGAYEQYF. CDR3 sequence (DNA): TGTGCCAGAAAGACAGGAGCCTACGAGCAGTACTTC.

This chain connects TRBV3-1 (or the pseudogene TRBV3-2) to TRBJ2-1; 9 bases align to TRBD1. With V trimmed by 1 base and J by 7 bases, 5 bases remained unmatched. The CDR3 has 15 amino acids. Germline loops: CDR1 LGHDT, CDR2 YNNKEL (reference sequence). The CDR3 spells CASSQVGQGWNEQFF. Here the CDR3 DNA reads TGTGCCAGCAGCCAAGTGGGACAGGGCTGGAATGAGCAGTTCTTC.

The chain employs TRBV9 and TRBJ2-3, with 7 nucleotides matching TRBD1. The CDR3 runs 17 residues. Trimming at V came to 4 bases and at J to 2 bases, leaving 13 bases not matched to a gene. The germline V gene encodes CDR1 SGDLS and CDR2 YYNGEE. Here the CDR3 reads CASSPPWVTGNTDTQYF. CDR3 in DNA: TGTGCCAGCAGCCCCCCATGGGTGACAGGGAACACAGATACGCAGTATTTT. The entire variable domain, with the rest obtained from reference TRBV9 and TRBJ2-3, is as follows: DSGVTQTPKHLITATGQRVTLRCSPRSGDLSVYWYQQSLDQGLQFLIQYYNGEERAKGNILERFSAQQFPDLHSELNLSSLELGDSALYFCASSPPWVTGNTDTQYFGPGTRLTVL.

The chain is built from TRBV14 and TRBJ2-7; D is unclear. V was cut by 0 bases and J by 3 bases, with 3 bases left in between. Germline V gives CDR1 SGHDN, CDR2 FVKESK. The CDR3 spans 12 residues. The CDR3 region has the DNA TGTGCCAGCAGCCAAGACCGCTACGAGCAGTACTTC. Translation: CASSQDRYEQYF.

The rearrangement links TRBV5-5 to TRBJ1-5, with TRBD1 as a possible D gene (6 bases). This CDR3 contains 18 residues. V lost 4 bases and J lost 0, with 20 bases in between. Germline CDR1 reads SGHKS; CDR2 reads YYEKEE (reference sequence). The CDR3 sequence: CASSLTYRAGDSNQPQHF. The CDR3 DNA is TGTGCCAGCAGCCTCACTTACCGGGCAGGGGATAGCAATCAGCCCCAGCATTTT.

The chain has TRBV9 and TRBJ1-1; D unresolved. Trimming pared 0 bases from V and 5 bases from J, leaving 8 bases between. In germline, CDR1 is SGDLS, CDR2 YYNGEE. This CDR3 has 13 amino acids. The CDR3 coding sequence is TGTGCCAGCAGCGTAGGCGGGAGGACTGAAGCTTTCTTT. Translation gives CASSVGGRTEAFF.

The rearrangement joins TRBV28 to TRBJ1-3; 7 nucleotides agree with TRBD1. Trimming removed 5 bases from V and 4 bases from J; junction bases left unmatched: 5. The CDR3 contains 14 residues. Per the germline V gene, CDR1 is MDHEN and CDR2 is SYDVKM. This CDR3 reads CASSAGQLGNTIYF. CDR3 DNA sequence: TGTGCCAGCAGTGCGGGACAGTTGGGAAACACCATATATTTT.